The clone carrying this T cell receptor (beta chain) was seen a handful of times. What it binds is not known. The CDR3 has 14 amino acids. The V gene's germline CDR1 is SGHVS and CDR2 FNYEAQ. V dropped 6 bases and J dropped 6; count of bases not matched to a gene: 6. The data originate from a study of T-cell memory formation after mild COVID-19. TCRdb called the 5' RACE reads again in MiXCR, with one record for every CDR3 protein. In the table there are fewer than 700,000 distinct CDR3 sequences, over 15% of which are singletons. Study conclusions and caveats: Later expanders leaned CD4+, whereas clones that contracted between day 15 and 85 were balanced CD4/CD8.

The material sequenced was PBMCs or a T cell subset sorted from them (not recorded which). V is TRBV7-6 and J is TRBJ2-3, with 10 bases matching TRBD2. This clonotype was sampled from an adult woman who had mild COVID-19 (a few samples of this study predate the infection). Cell type and time point are not known. The CDR3 sequence: CASRGLAGDDTQYF. The CDR3 coding sequence is TGTGCCAGCAGAGGGCTAGCGGGAGACGATACGCAGTATTTT.